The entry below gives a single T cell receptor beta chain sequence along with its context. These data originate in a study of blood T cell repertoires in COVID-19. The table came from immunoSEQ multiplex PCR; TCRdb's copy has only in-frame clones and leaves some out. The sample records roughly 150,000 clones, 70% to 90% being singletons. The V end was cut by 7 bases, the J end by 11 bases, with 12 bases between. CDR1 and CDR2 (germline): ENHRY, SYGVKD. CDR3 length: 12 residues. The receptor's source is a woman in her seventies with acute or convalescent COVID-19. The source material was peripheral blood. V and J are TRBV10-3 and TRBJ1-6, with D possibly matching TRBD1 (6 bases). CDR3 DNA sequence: TGTGCCATCAAGGAGGACAGAGCACCCCTCCACTTT. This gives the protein CAIKEDRAPLHF.